Sequencing of this T cell receptor beta chain was carried out in a study of graft-versus-host responses after intestinal transplantation. Study details: Transplants were multivisceral, liver-intestinal, or isolated intestinal. Induction using anti-thymocyte globulin, followed by tacrolimus and steroids for 3 to 4 years, was given to all recipients. General study results and limits: The highest levels of circulating GvH clones went along with early declines in HvG clones after transplant.

The CDR3 totals 14 residues. J was trimmed by 1 base and V by 1 base; bases with no gene match: 1. From germline, CDR1 is SQVTM and CDR2 ANQGSEA. As concerns this clone: The antigen remains undetermined.

Produced via immunoSEQ multiplex PCR; TCRdb's table is partial and in-frame only. The data contain around 12,000 clones, 80% to 95% of them seen just once; the ten biggest clones take up about 4.2%. The chain links TRBV29-1 to TRBJ2-3, with 8 bases matching TRBD1. This receptor was identified in a human patient who received an intestinal transplant, so some T cells may come from the graft donor. The sample in question was PBMCs, obtained around 3 years after intestinal transplantation. As DNA, the CDR3 is TGCAGCGTTGAAGGGGGACAGGGCACAGATACGCAGTATTTT. It specifies CSVEGGQGTDTQYF.